The rows below give T cell receptor beta chains drawn from one sample of a study of blood T cell repertoires in COVID-19. The repertoire was sequenced with immunoSEQ multiplex PCR; TCRdb's copy has only in-frame clones and lacks some. Of 250,000 to 350,000 clones listed, approximately 88% are singletons. Sequencing was carried out using PBMCs or T cells enriched from blood (not recorded which). Receptors were obtained from a middle-aged woman who had recovered from COVID-19. The CDR3 runs from the conserved cysteine through the conserved F or W.

TRBV18,CASSALTGQGRSQPQHF
TRBV6-5,CATQKAGGSYEQYF
TRBV15,CATSKDRDLREQYF
TRBV6-2/TRBV6-3,CASSYGPNIQYF
TRBV10-3,CAISELDSAVPQFF
TRBV11-3,CASSYDGSSYNEQFF
TRBV28,CASSYAGGSNQPQHF
TRBV7-8,CASSPLAAATNEKLFF
TRBV7-9,CASSLGNRGADTQYF
TRBV11-2,CASSFGQGWSDEQYF
TRBV28,CASSSPALLANVLTF
TRBV15,CATSRLAGVLYEQYF
TRBV4-3,CASSQVLAGGHTDTQYF
TRBV27,CASSFRQRGHEQYF
TRBV28,CASSLTGQNIQYF
TRBV29-1,CSVVLGASMNTEAFF
TRBV27,CASRLAGGGYEQYF
TRBV9,CASSVGSSGGGETQYF
TRBV9,CASSVGSSGSFETQYF
TRBV3-1/TRBV3-2,CASSQDATSSYEQYF
TRBV28,CASSPTSAYQETQYF
TRBV24-1,CATSDRTGGRVDNEQFF
TRBV5-4,CASSSRDRHTGELFF
TRBV27,CAPQGGGPNTGELFF
TRBV7-2,CASSLGGRPSYNEQFF
TRBV30,CAGRGRSSGNTIYF
TRBV18,CASSPADNTEAFF
TRBV11-2,CASSLAGGAHSYEQYF
TRBV7-9,CASSNSMTSGREYTDTQYF